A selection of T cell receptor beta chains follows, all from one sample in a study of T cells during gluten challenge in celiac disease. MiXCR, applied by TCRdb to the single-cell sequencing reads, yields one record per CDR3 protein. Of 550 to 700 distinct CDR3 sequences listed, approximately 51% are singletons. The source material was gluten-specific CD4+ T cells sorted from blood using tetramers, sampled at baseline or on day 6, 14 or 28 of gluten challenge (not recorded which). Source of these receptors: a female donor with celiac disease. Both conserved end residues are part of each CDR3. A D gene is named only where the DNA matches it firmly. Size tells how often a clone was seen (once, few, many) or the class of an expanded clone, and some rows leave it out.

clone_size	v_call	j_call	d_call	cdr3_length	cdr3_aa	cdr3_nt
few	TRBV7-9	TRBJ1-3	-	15	CASSLALPGGNTIYF	TGTGCCAGCAGCTTAGCGCTTCCTGGGGGAAACACCATATATTTT
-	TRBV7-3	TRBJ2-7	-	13	CASSPELGGEQYF	TGTGCCAGCAGCCCAGAACTCGGGGGCGAGCAGTACTTC
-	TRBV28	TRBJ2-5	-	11	CASRYMETQYF	TGTGCCAGCAGGTACATGGAGACCCAGTACTTC
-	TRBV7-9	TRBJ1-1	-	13	CASSFDSNTEAFF	TGTGCCAGCAGCTTCGACAGCAACACTGAAGCTTTCTTT
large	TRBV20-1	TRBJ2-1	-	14	CSATTGPRGDEQFF	TGCAGTGCTACGACAGGGCCCCGCGGGGATGAGCAGTTCTTC
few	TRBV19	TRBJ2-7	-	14	CASSIAGPHYEQYF	TGTGCCAGTAGTATTGCGGGACCTCACTACGAGCAGTACTTC
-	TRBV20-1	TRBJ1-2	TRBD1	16	CSAAGQTKVYNYGYTF	TGCAGTGCTGCGGGACAGACAAAGGTTTACAACTATGGCTACACCTTC
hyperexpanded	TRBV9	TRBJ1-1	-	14	CASSVSPLTGEAFF	TGTGCCAGCAGCGTCAGCCCGTTGACGGGAGAAGCTTTCTTT
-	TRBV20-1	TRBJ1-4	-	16	CSALARNRGGGEKLFF	TGCAGTGCTCTCGCGCGGAATAGGGGAGGAGGTGAAAAACTGTTTTTT
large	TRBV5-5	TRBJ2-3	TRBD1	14	CASSVGQAEDTQYF	TGTGCCAGCAGCGTCGGACAGGCTGAAGATACGCAGTATTTT
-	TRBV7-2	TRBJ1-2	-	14	CASSLYPPGYGYTF	TGTGCCAGCAGCTTATATCCCCCCGGCTATGGCTACACCTTC
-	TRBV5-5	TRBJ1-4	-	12	CASSLTVEKLFF	TGTGCCAGCAGCCTGACAGTTGAAAAACTGTTTTTT
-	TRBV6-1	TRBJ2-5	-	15	CASSDGGASDETQYF	TGTGCCAGCAGCGATGGTGGGGCTAGCGATGAGACCCAGTACTTC
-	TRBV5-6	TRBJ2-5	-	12	CASSFPQETQYF	TGTGCCAGCAGCTTCCCCCAAGAGACCCAGTACTTC
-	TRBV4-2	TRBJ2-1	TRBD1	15	CASSPPTGGMHEQFF	TGTGCCAGCAGCCCACCGACAGGGGGGATGCATGAGCAGTTCTTC
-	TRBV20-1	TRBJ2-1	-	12	CSGRTYNNEQFF	TGCAGTGGGAGGACTTATAACAATGAGCAGTTCTTC
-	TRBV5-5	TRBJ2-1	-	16	CASSLSRGMGSGEQFF	TGTGCCAGCAGCTTGTCAAGGGGAATGGGCTCTGGTGAGCAGTTCTTC
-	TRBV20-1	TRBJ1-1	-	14	CSANPASRNTEAFF	TGCAGTGCTAACCCGGCCAGTAGGAACACTGAAGCTTTCTTT